The rows below give T cell receptor beta chains drawn from one sample of a study of early stage breast cancer tumors. Libraries were prepared by immunoSEQ multiplex PCR; TCRdb keeps only in-frame clonotypes and omits some of them. The table includes about 69,000 clones, approximately 80% detected once. The sample comprised blood. These receptors were obtained from a person aged 40 to 49 with breast cancer. Both conserved end residues are part of each CDR3. The D gene is left open where the match is weak. A row's size may be missing; if present it is once, few, many or a size class.

V gene	clone size	J gene	D gene	CDR3 DNA	CDR3 protein
TRBV7-2	-	TRBJ2-2	-	TGTGCCAGCAGCTTAGGGGGTATCGGGGAGCTGTTTTTT	CASSLGGIGELFF
TRBV27	-	TRBJ2-2	-	TGTGCCAGCAGTTTTGGGACGACGAACACCGGGGAGCTGTTTTTT	CASSFGTTNTGELFF
TRBV29-1	-	TRBJ2-7	TRBD1	TGCAGCGTTGAACAGGGGGCGTCGAACGAGCAGTACTTC	CSVEQGASNEQYF
TRBV11-2	few	TRBJ2-6	-	TGTGCCAGCAGCTCGTCATCGGGGGCCAACGTCCTGACTTTC	CASSSSSGANVLTF
TRBV10-2	once	TRBJ2-2	TRBD2	TGCGCCAGCAGTGAGTCTGGGGGAGGGCCCAGATGGACCGGGGAGCTGTTTTTT	CASSESGGGPRWTGELFF
TRBV15	-	TRBJ2-3	-	TGTGCCACCAGCAGAGCTGGTTTCGATACGCAGTATTTT	CATSRAGFDTQYF
TRBV6-5	once	TRBJ2-2	TRBD1	TGTGCCAGCAGTTACTCCCAAGACAGGGTCACCGGGGAGCTGTTTTTT	CASSYSQDRVTGELFF
TRBV15	few	TRBJ1-1	-	TGTGCCACCAGCAGGGGTCTTGGGAGGAACACTGAAGCTTTCTTT	CATSRGLGRNTEAFF
TRBV28	-	TRBJ1-5	-	TGTGCCAGCAGTTTGTTCCAGGGTGGGTATAGCAATCAGCCCCAGCATTTT	CASSLFQGGYSNQPQHF
TRBV6-6	once	TRBJ1-5	TRBD1	TGTGCCAGCAGGTTACAGGGGGATCAGCCCCAGCATTTT	CASRLQGDQPQHF
TRBV19	few	TRBJ2-2	-	TGTGCCAGTAATTTGTACACCGGGGAGCTGTTTTTT	CASNLYTGELFF
TRBV7-2	-	TRBJ1-2	-	TGTGCCAGCAGCCCCCCTCGAGGTGGCTACACCTTC	CASSPPRGGYTF
TRBV7-9	-	TRBJ2-1	TRBD2	TGTGCCAGCAGCTCACGGGAGGGCGGGGACAATGAGCAGTTCTTC	CASSSREGGDNEQFF
TRBV5-1	-	TRBJ2-5	-	TGCGCCAGCAGCTCAGGACAGTACCAAGAGACCCAGTACTTC	CASSSGQYQETQYF
TRBV28	-	TRBJ1-5	-	TGTGCCAGCACCCTAAGGGGCTATAGCAATCAGCCCCAGCATTTT	CASTLRGYSNQPQHF
TRBV6-5	-	TRBJ2-7	-	TGTGCCAGCAGTTACGAGTTCGGGACCGTCCTGTACTTC	CASSYEFGTVLYF
TRBV27	few	TRBJ1-5	-	TGTGCCAGCTTGGCTATAGGCCACAGGGTATGCAATCAGCCCCAGCATTTT	CASLAIGHRVCNQPQHF
TRBV4-1	-	TRBJ1-5	-	TGCGCCAGCAGCCAAGCTGAGGGTAGCAATCAGCCCCAGCATTTT	CASSQAEGSNQPQHF
TRBV5-1	few	TRBJ2-7	-	TGCGCCAGCAGCTTGGGAGACGGATACTACGAGCAGTACTTC	CASSLGDGYYEQYF
TRBV6-6	few	TRBJ1-1	-	TGTGCCAGCAGGCACACTGAAGCTTTCTTT	CASRHTEAFF
TRBV28	once	TRBJ2-3	-	TGTGCCAGCAGTTTAAGGGGGGCAGGTGAAGATACGCAGTATTTT	CASSLRGAGEDTQYF
TRBV28	-	TRBJ1-1	-	TGTGCCAGCAGCATCCTAGGCCGGGCGAACACTGAAGCTTTCTTT	CASSILGRANTEAFF
TRBV5-6	once	TRBJ2-3	-	TGTGCCAGCAGCTTTCGAGGGTCCCCCCGATGGGGCACAGATACGCAGTATTTT	CASSFRGSPRWGTDTQYF
TRBV7-8	-	TRBJ1-2	-	TGTGCCAGCAGCTTAGACCCGGCCTCGGGAGGTGGCTACACCTTC	CASSLDPASGGGYTF
TRBV30	-	TRBJ1-1	TRBD1	TGTGCCTGGAGTGGACAGGGATACACTGAAGCTTTCTTT	CAWSGQGYTEAFF
TRBV19	-	TRBJ1-1	TRBD1	TGTGCCAGTAGTGAGGACAGGGGGAACATGAACACTGAAGCTTTCTTT	CASSEDRGNMNTEAFF
TRBV29-1	-	TRBJ1-3	TRBD1	TGCAGCGTTTCCACAGGGGAGGCGATCGGAAACACCATATATTTT	CSVSTGEAIGNTIYF
TRBV18	-	TRBJ2-3	-	TGTGCCAGCTCACCAAGGACCGGGAGTAACACAGATACGCAGTATTTT	CASSPRTGSNTDTQYF
TRBV27	-	TRBJ1-5	-	TGTGCCAGCAGCCCCGGCGGGACCCCCAATCAGCCCCAGCATTTT	CASSPGGTPNQPQHF
TRBV29-1	-	TRBJ2-1	-	TGCAGCGTGGGCGCGGGACTAACCAGGGGGCAGTTCTTC	CSVGAGLTRGQFF
TRBV6-5	-	TRBJ1-2	-	TGTGCCAGTAGAAAACTAGCCCGGATGGACTACACCTTC	CASRKLARMDYTF
TRBV19	-	TRBJ2-5	-	TGTGCCAGTAGTAGCACAGGGATCCCTCAAGGGACCCAGTACTTC	CASSSTGIPQGTQYF
TRBV2	-	TRBJ2-7	TRBD2	TGTGCCAGCGGGTGGGCTAGCGGGAGAGGGGACTACGAGCAGTACTTC	CASGWASGRGDYEQYF
TRBV6-5	-	TRBJ2-2	-	TGTGCCAGCAAAAGGGGGGTCGGGAACACCGGGGAGCTGTTTTTT	CASKRGVGNTGELFF
TRBV6-5	-	TRBJ2-7	-	TGTGCCACGTTGGGGGACTCCTACGAGCAGTACTTC	CATLGDSYEQYF
TRBV9	-	TRBJ2-1	TRBD2	TGTGCCAGCAGCGTAGTCGGGAGGGCCCGCGATGAGCAGTTCTTC	CASSVVGRARDEQFF
TRBV27	-	TRBJ1-4	-	TGTGCCAGCAGTTTCGGGACAACCCGGGATGAAAAACTGTTTTTT	CASSFGTTRDEKLFF